The sequence of this T cell receptor (beta chain) was determined in a study of patients and donors after allogeneic stem cell transplantation. The germline CDR1 and CDR2 sequences are KGHDR and SFDVKD. The V and J ends lost 4 bases and 3 bases respectively, with 15 bases between them. The CDR3 spans 16 residues. MiXCR, run by TCRdb on the RT-PCR reads, gives a single entry per CDR3 protein. Found here are hundreds of thousands of distinct CDR3 sequences, 16% of them singletons; the top ten hold less than 9.5%. The sequence was obtained from a human donor who was either an allogeneic HSCT recipient or a stem cell or donor lymphocyte infusion donor (not recorded which). It is not recorded whose cells these are; they may come from a transplant donor. The rearrangement uses TRBV24-1 and TRBJ1-5; D gene ambiguous. Specimen: blood, either unsorted or a sorted T cell fraction (not recorded which). Here the CDR3 reads CATSEAGGPINQPQHF. In DNA, the CDR3 is TGTGCCACCAGTGAAGCGGGAGGACCGATCAATCAGCCCCAGCATTTT.